A selection of T cell receptor beta chains follows, all from one sample in a study of blood T cells in healthy people across ages. TCRdb recomputed calls from the 5' RACE reads with MiXCR, one row per CDR3 protein. The sample consists of 800,000 to 950,000 distinct CDR3 sequences, around 48% of them appearing once. Sequenced: blood. These receptors originate from a man younger than 40 in good health. CDR3s include the opening cysteine and the closing phenylalanine or tryptophan. Fields, in order: D gene, V gene, clone size, J gene, CDR3 DNA, CDR3 protein. The D gene is left open where the match is weak. Size values are once, few and many counts, or a class for expanded clones, and some rows have none.

>-|TRBV20-1|once|TRBJ1-1
TGCAGTGCTGGCTCTCTCCCCGGGGGGACTGAAGCTTTCTTT
CSAGSLPGGTEAFF
>-|TRBV20-1|few|TRBJ2-3
TGCAGTGCTCCGAACGGAGGGACAGATACGCAGTATTTT
CSAPNGGTDTQYF
>TRBD2|TRBV6-5|once|TRBJ2-1
TGTGCCAGCAGTTACTCGATCGGGAGGCATGAGCAGTTCTTC
CASSYSIGRHEQFF
>-|TRBV3-1|few|TRBJ1-1
TGTGCCAGCAGCCAAGCCCCTGAAGCTTTCTTT
CASSQAPEAFF
>-|TRBV4-1|-|TRBJ2-3
TGCGCCAGCAGCCTTCGCATGTCAGATACGCAGTATTTT
CASSLRMSDTQYF
>-|TRBV11-1|-|TRBJ2-3
TGTGCCAGCAGCTGGGTGGCTGATACGCAGTATTTT
CASSWVADTQYF
>TRBD1|TRBV7-2|-|TRBJ2-5
TGTGCCAGCAGCTACCGGACAGGGATTCAAGAGACCCAGTACTTC
CASSYRTGIQETQYF
>TRBD1|TRBV6-4|-|TRBJ1-1
TGTGCCAGCAGTGAGACAGGGTTCGGCACTGAAGCTTTCTTT
CASSETGFGTEAFF
>-|TRBV4-2|-|TRBJ2-7
TGTGCCAGCAGCCAAGACATAGGGGCCTACGAGCAGTACTTC
CASSQDIGAYEQYF
>-|TRBV2|-|TRBJ2-5
TGTGCCAGCAGTGTAGAGACTAGAGGATCGGGAGAGACCCAGTACTTC
CASSVETRGSGETQYF
>-|TRBV4-3|-|TRBJ2-7
TGCGCCAGCAGCCAAGACTTCACATCCTACGAGCAGTACTTC
CASSQDFTSYEQYF
>TRBD1|TRBV4-3|many|TRBJ2-3
TGCGCCAGCAGCCGCCGGGACAGTAGCACAGATACGCAGTATTTT
CASSRRDSSTDTQYF
>TRBD2|TRBV20-1|few|TRBJ2-3
TGCAGGGGGTGGGAGGGAGCCACAGATACGCAGTATTTT
CRGWEGATDTQYF
>TRBD1|TRBV12-3/TRBV12-4|-|TRBJ1-5
TGTGCCAGCAGTGAACAGGGGTATAGCAAACAGCCCCAGCATTTT
CASSEQGYSKQPQHF
>-|TRBV20-1|-|TRBJ1-6
TGCAGTGCTTCCAACGCAGGCGACAGGAGGAATTCACCCCTCCACTTT
CSASNAGDRRNSPLHF
>-|TRBV2|-|TRBJ2-7
TGTGCCACGAACTCCGGGATCTCCTACGAGCAGAACTTC
CATNSGISYEQNF
>-|TRBV6-5|-|TRBJ2-7
TGTGCCAGCAGTTACGCCCGGACTGGGGAGCAGTACTTC
CASSYARTGEQYF
>TRBD1|TRBV12-3/TRBV12-4|-|TRBJ1-1
TGTGCCAGCAGCCCCCTCGGGCAGGGGGTTAACACTGAAGCTTTCTTT
CASSPLGQGVNTEAFF
>-|TRBV7-2|-|TRBJ1-1
TGTGCCAGCAGCTTGGAAAATATAAGGAACACTGAAGCTTTCTTT
CASSLENIRNTEAFF